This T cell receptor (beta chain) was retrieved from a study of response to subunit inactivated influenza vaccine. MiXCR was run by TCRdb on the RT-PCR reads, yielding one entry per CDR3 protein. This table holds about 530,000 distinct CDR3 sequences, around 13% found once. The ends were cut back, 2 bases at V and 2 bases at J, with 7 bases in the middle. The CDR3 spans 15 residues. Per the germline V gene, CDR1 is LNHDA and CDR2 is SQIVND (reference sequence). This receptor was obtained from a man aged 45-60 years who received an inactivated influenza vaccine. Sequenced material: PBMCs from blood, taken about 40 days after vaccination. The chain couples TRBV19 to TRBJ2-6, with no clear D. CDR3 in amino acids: CASSIIDAGANVLTF. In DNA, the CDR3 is TGTGCCAGTAGTATAATAGATGCTGGGGCCAACGTCCTGACTTTC. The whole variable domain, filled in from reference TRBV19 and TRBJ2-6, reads DGGITQSPKYLFRKEGQNVTLSCEQNLNHDAMYWYRQDPGQGLRLIYYSQIVNDFQKGDIAEGYSVSREKKESFPLTVTSAQKNPTAFYLCASSIIDAGANVLTFGAGSRLTVL.